This T cell receptor (beta chain) appears in the sequencing data of a study of T cell responses to AZD1222 COVID-19 vaccine. Assay: immunoSEQ multiplex PCR; the TCRdb copy retains only in-frame clones and omits some. The sample consists of about 130,000 clones, 92% of them appearing once. General study findings and limits: Clonal diversity was possibly underestimated; the donors were predominantly white British and more often female. The study found Spike-specific TCR breadth and depth rose after two AZD1222 doses.

V lost 3 bases and J 2 bases, leaving 14 bases between the germline ends. This CDR3 contains 15 residues. Germline V lookup: CDR1 SGHRS, CDR2 YFSETQ. Worth noting for this clone: What it binds is not known.

The chain is built from TRBV5-1 and TRBJ1-2, with D unclear. The receptor was derived from an adult in good health. This material consisted of peripheral blood, taken on day 0 of AZD1222 vaccination. The CDR3 loop reads CASSSRGRSNYGYTF. CDR3 DNA: TGCGCCAGCAGCTCGCGCGGGCGCTCGAACTATGGCTACACCTTC. Drawing the rest from reference TRBV5-1 and TRBJ1-2, the complete variable domain is KAGVTQTPRYLIKTRGQQVTLSCSPISGHRSVSWYQQTPGQGLQFLFEYFSETQRNKGNFPGRFSGRQFSNSRSEMNVSTLELGDSALYLCASSSRGRSNYGYTFGSGTRLTVV.